This TCR beta chain was observed in a study of cytomegalovirus exposure and HLA in healthy donors. Study summary: About 85 million unique TCRs from HLA-typed donors were held in an early release of data. The study, taken as a whole, reports: In a later analysis, HLA-associated beta chains showed higher expansion and lower generation probabilities than comparable chains. The authors listed over 150 TCR beta chains as cytomegalovirus-associated. TCR beta V- and J-gene trimming, according to a later analysis, was linked to a missense DCLRE1C variant.

This PCR relied on a set of 60 Vbeta primers and 13 Jbeta primers. Data came from immunoSEQ multiplex PCR; TCRdb stores just in-frame clones and leaves some out. The sample contains about 160,000 clones, roughly three quarters of which appear only once. Comment on this clone: Its antigen is currently unknown.

V shed 1 base and J 1 base; nucleotides not matched to a gene: 0. Germline CDR1 and CDR2: SGHRS and YFSETQ. CDR3 length equals 16 residues. The source is a man between 18 and 35 years old in good health and CMV-seropositive. The chain couples TRBV5-1 to TRBJ2-2; 11 positions agree with TRBD2. What was sequenced was PBMCs. The CDR3 is CASSLTSGRNTGELFF. The CDR3 nucleotides read TGCGCCAGCAGCTTGACTAGCGGGAGGAACACCGGGGAGCTGTTTTTT.